This TCR beta chain is drawn from a study of blood T cell repertoires in COVID-19. Across the whole study: Acute and convalescent COVID-19 specimens originated in the United States, Italy and Spain. PBMCs, B-cell-depleted T cells, or T cells were the source of the cDNA or gDNA that made up the material.

Per the original methods: Estimation of nucleated cell counts relied on the amplification of reference gene primers. The method was immunoSEQ multiplex PCR; TCRdb's version includes in-frame clones alone and lacks a portion of them. That table is the source of V, J and clone size, and D and trimming were worked out from the DNA. The sample contains around 280,000 clones, 70% to 90% of which appear only once. The junction had 5 bases not matched to a gene; V was cut back by 2 bases and J by 5 bases. The germline gives CDR1 GTSNPN, CDR2 SVGIG (reference sequence). CDR3 length equals 15 residues. The source of this sequence is a woman aged 40 to 49 who had recovered from COVID-19. The chain couples TRBV30 to TRBJ2-5; 13 bases fit TRBD2. Sequenced: PBMCs or T cells enriched from blood (not recorded which). DNA for the CDR3: TGTGCCTGGAGTACCGGACTAGCGGGAGATGAGACCCAGTACTTC. Translated, it gives CAWSTGLAGDETQYF.